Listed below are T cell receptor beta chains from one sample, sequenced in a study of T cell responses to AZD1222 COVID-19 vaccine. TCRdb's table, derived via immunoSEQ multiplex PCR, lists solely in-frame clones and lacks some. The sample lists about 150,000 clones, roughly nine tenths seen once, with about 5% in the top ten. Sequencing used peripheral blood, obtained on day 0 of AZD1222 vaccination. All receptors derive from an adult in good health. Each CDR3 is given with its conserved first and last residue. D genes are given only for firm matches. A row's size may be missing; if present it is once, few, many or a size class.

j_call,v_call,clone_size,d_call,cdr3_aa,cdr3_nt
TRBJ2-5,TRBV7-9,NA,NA,CASSFRETQYF,TGTGCCAGCAGCTTTAGAGAGACCCAGTACTTC
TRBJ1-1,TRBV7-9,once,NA,CASTSLGSGENTEAFF,TGTGCCAGCACCTCCTTAGGTTCGGGGGAGAACACTGAAGCTTTCTTT
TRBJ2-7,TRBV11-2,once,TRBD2,CASSLTSGGPYEQYF,TGTGCCAGCAGCTTAACTAGCGGAGGCCCCTACGAGCAGTACTTC
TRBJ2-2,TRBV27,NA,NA,CASSGYNTGELFF,TGTGCCAGCAGCGGATATAACACCGGGGAGCTGTTTTTT
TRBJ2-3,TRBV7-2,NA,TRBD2,CASSLDDGLAGEGTDTQYF,TGTGCCAGCAGCTTAGATGACGGACTAGCGGGAGAGGGCACAGATACGCAGTATTTT
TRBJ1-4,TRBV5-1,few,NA,CASSPDGRNEKLFF,TGCGCCAGCAGTCCAGACGGTCGTAATGAAAAACTGTTTTTT
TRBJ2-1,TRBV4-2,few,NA,CASSQTFPSYNEQFF,TGTGCCAGCAGCCAGACTTTTCCCTCCTACAATGAGCAGTTCTTC
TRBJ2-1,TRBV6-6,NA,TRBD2,CASSRLAGAAYNEQFF,TGTGCCAGCAGTCGACTAGCGGGAGCTGCCTACAATGAGCAGTTCTTC
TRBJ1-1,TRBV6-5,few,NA,CASSSLDSNGFF,TGTGCCAGCAGTTCTTTGGACAGCAACGGTTTCTTT
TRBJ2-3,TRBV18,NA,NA,CASSPPGTTDTQYF,TGTGCCAGCTCACCACCCGGTACCACAGATACGCAGTATTTT